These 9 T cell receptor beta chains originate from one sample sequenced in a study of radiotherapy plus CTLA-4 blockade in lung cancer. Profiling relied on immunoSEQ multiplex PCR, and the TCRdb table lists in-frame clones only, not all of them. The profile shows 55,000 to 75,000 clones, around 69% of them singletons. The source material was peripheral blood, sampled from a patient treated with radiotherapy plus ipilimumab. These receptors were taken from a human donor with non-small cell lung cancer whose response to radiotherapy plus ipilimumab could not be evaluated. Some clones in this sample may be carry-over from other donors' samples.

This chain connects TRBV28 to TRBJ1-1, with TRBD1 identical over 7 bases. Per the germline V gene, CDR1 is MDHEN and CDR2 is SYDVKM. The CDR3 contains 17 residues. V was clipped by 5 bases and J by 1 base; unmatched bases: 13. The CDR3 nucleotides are TGTGCCAGCAGTCAGGACAGGCTTTTGCCCCCGAACACTGAAGCTTTCTTT. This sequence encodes CASSQDRLLPPNTEAFF.

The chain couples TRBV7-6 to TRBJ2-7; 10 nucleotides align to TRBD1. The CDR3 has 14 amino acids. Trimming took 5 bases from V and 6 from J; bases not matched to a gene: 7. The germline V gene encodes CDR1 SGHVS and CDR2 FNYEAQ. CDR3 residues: CASSTTTGGAEQYF. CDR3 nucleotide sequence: TGTGCCAGCAGCACCACGACAGGGGGCGCCGAGCAGTACTTC. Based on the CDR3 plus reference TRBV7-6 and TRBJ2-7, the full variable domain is GAGVSQSPRYKVTKRGQDVALRCDPISGHVSLYWYRQALGQGPEFLTYFNYEAQQDKSGLPNDRFSAERPEGSISTLTIQRTEQRDSAMYRCASSTTTGGAEQYFGPGTRLTVT.

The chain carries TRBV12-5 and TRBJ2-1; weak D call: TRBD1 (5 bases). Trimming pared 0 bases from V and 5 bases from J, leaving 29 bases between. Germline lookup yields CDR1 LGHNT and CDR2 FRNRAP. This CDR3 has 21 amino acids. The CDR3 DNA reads TGTGCTAGTGGTTTGGTGTTGCCCAACGTTGGTTGGGGCGCCCCGGACAATGAGCAGTTCTTC. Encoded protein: CASGLVLPNVGWGAPDNEQFF.

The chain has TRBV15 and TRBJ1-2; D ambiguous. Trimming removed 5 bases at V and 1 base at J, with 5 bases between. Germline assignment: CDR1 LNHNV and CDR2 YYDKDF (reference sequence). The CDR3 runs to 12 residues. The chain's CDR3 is CATSEVNYGYTF. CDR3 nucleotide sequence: TGTGCCACCAGCGAGGTTAACTATGGCTACACCTTC. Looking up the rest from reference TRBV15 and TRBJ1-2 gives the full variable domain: DAMVIQNPRYQVTQFGKPVTLSCSQTLNHNVMYWYQQKSSQAPKLLFHYYDKDFNNEADTPDNFQSRRPNTSFCFLDIRSPGLGDTAMYLCATSEVNYGYTFGSGTRLTVV.

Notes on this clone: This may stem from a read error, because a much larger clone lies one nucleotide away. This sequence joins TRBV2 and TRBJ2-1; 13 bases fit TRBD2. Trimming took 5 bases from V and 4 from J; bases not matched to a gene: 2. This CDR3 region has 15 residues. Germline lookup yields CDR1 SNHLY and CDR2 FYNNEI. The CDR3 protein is CASSRTSGGYNEQFF. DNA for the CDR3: TGTGCCAGCAGTCGGACTAGCGGGGGATACAATGAGCAGTTCTTC. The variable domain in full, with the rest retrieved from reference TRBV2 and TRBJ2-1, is EPEVTQTPSHQVTQMGQEVILRCVPISNHLYFYWYRQILGQKVEFLVSFYNNEISEKSEIFDDQFSVERPDGSNFTLKIRSTKLEDSAMYFCASSRTSGGYNEQFFGPGTRLTVL.

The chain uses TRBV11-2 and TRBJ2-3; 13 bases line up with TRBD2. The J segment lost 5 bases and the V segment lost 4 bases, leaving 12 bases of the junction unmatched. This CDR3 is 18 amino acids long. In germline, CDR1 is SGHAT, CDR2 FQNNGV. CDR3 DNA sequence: TGTGCCAGCAGCTCAGGACTAGCGGGGGCGCAAAACAGAGATACGCAGTATTTT. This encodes CASSSGLAGAQNRDTQYF.

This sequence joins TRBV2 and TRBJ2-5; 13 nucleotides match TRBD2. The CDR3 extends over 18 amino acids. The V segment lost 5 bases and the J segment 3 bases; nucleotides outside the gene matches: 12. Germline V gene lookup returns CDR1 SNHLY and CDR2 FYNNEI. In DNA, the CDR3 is TGTGCCAGCAGTTCTGGGGTTACTAGCGGGGGGGGAGAAGAGACCCAGTACTTC. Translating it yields CASSSGVTSGGGEETQYF.

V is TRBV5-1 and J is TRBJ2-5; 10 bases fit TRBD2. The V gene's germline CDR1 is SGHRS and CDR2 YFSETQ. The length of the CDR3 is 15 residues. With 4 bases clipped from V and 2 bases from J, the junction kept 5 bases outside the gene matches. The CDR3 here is CASSGGAGGQETQYF. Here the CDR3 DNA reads TGCGCCAGCAGCGGGGGAGCGGGGGGGCAAGAGACCCAGTACTTC.

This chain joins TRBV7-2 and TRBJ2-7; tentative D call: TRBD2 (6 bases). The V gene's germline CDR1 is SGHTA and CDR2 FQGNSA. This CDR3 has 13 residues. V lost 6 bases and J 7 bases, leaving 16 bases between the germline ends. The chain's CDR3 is CASREAGEGEQYF. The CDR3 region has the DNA TGTGCCAGCAGGGAAGCGGGTGAGGGAGAGCAGTACTTC.